This T cell receptor (beta chain) was documented in a study of CD8 T cells in ankylosing spondylitis. Overall study results and limits: As for the disease-linked clones, they showed a CD8+ phenotype and occurred at relatively low frequencies in peripheral blood. Prior work had noted some motif variants in reactive arthritis blood and synovial fluid.

The CDR3 is made up of 15 amino acids. Trimming removed 0 bases from V and 8 bases from J, with 15 bases in between. In germline, CDR1 is SGDLS, CDR2 YYNGEE. This clonotype was observed many times. Its antigen is unidentified. Preparation of TCR beta libraries was done by quantitative 5'-RACE with molecular barcodes. TCRdb ran MiXCR on the 5' RACE reads and lists one entry per CDR3 protein. Seen here are about 39,000 distinct CDR3 sequences, 2.5% to 3.5% observed once, and the top ten hold roughly 2.8%. This clonotype was sampled from a male donor with ankylosing spondylitis or in good health (not recorded which). The specimen was blood, either unsorted or a sorted T cell fraction (not recorded which). J is TRBJ2-4 and V is TRBV9; D is perhaps TRBD2 (5 bases). The CDR3 protein is CASSVDWGVTDIQYF. The DNA of the CDR3 is TGTGCCAGCAGCGTAGATTGGGGAGTTACGGACATTCAGTACTTC.